The 25 T cell receptor beta chains given below trace back to one sample, sequenced in a study of T cell repertoires and leukemia-associated antigens. No cognate antigen is known for these TCRs. Each CDR3 protein gets one entry after TCRdb re-called the 5' RACE reads with MiXCR. The profile shows 9,000 to 15,000 distinct CDR3 sequences, approximately 39% of them singletons. The specimen sequenced was CD3+ T cells sorted from blood and cultured. The receptor source for this set is a female donor in good health.

As concerns this clonotype: The CDR3 does not end in the conserved phenylalanine or tryptophan, so this is likely a read error. The rearrangement links TRBV11-2 to TRBJ2-1; D unresolved. Trimming took 6 bases from V and 10 from J, leaving 10 bases between them. CDR1 SGHAT and CDR2 FQNNGV come from the germline V gene. The CDR3 runs to 11 residues. CDR3 in DNA: TGTGCCAGCAGTCCTATCGTGGAGCAGTTCCTC. Residues: CASSPIVEQFL.

Notes on this clonotype: A read error may produce the germline difference seen at one junction end. This chain joins TRBV2 and TRBJ2-1, with a possible D match to TRBD2 (5 bases). Germline values: CDR1 SNHLY, CDR2 FYNNEI. The CDR3 contains 14 residues. The chain's CDR3 is CASRDWTRSDERFF. CDR3 DNA sequence: TGTGCCAGCAGGGACTGGACCCGCTCGGATGAGCGGTTCTTC.

There are many counts of this clonotype. The chain links TRBV27 to TRBJ1-1; D is ambiguous. The CDR3 extends over 13 amino acids. CDR1 and CDR2 from the germline V gene are MNHEY and SMNVEV (reference sequence). Trimming stripped 2 bases from V and 5 bases from J, with 9 bases between. CDR3 DNA sequence: TGTGCCAGCAGTTTACTTGAAGGTACTGAAGCTTTCTTT. Its protein product is CASSLLEGTEAFF.

This clonotype showed up just a few times. This chain joins TRBV28 and TRBJ2-1, with D perhaps matching TRBD2 (6 bases). CDR1 is MDHEN, CDR2 SYDVKM, per germline. The CDR3 runs to 14 residues. V lost 7 bases and J lost 4, with 14 bases in between. The CDR3, as DNA: TGTGCCAGCACCCCCGGGGGTTCTTACAATGAGCAGTTCTTC. It is translated as CASTPGGSYNEQFF.

This clonotype has only a few counts. V is TRBV20-1 and J is TRBJ1-3; weak D call: TRBD1 (6 bases). This CDR3 is built from 13 residues. CDR1 and CDR2 from the germline V gene are DFQATT and SNEGSKA (reference sequence). Trimming shortened V by 3 bases and J by 2 bases, and 8 bases separated the two germline ends. The CDR3 spells CSARYRAGNTIYF. The CDR3 region has the DNA TGCAGTGCTAGGTACAGGGCTGGAAACACCATATATTTT.

A remark on this clonotype: Compared with germline, one end of the junction differs, possibly owing to a read error. The gene calls are TRBV7-9 and TRBJ1-1; D gene uncertain. CDR1 and CDR2 from the germline V gene are SEHNR and FQNEAQ (reference sequence). This CDR3 spans 13 amino acids. CDR3 bases: TGTGCCTGCAGTTCTCAGGTGAACACCGAAGCTTTCTTT. This translates into CACSSQVNTEAFF.

As regards this clonotype: At one end the junction does not follow the germline gene, possibly because of a read error. This sequence joins TRBV20-1 and TRBJ2-5; a weak D match, TRBD2 (5 bases). Germline lookup yields CDR1 DFQATT and CDR2 SNEGSKA (reference sequence). This CDR3 is built from 11 residues. CDR3 coding DNA: TGCAGTGTCAGTCTAGCCGAGACCCAGTACTTT. It encodes CSVSLAETQYF.

The genes are TRBV18 and TRBJ2-5; 11 positions agree with TRBD2. Germline CDR1 and CDR2: KGHSH and LQKENI. This CDR3 is 16 amino acids long. J was trimmed by 1 base and V by 6 bases; bases with no gene match: 7. This CDR3 reads CASSRGTSGCQETQYF. CDR3 DNA sequence: TGTGCCAGCTCCCGAGGGACTAGCGGATGCCAAGAGACCCAGTACTTC.

The chain joins TRBV20-1 to TRBJ1-1; D possibly corresponds to TRBD1 (6 bases). The CDR3 runs 16 residues. V was pared by 2 bases and J by 3 bases, with 19 bases between. Looked up from germline, CDR1 is DFQATT and CDR2 is SNEGSKA (reference sequence). CDR3 in DNA: TGCAGTGCTAGACAATTTGGACGAGGGGGGGACACTGAAGCTTTCTTT. Amino acid sequence: CSARQFGRGGDTEAFF.

Note on this clonotype: Lacking the conserved final phenylalanine or tryptophan, this CDR3 likely reflects a read error. The chain carries TRBV2 and TRBJ2-3, with D perhaps TRBD2 (5 bases). The CDR3 runs to 15 residues. The germline V gene encodes CDR1 SNHLY and CDR2 FYNNEI. Trimming took off 11 bases at V and 5 bases at J, with 23 bases between the two ends. The CDR3 DNA follows: TGTGCCGGCATTCAACTAGGCCCATTGGGAGATACGCAGTATCTT. Translation gives CAGIQLGPLGDTQYL.

This clonotype occurred a few times. Given a much more abundant clone one base away, this may be a read error. V is TRBV6-2 or TRBV6-3 and J is TRBJ2-1; the D is unclear. Trimming stripped 8 bases from V and 8 bases from J, with 10 bases between. Germline loops: CDR1 MNHEY, CDR2 SVGEGT. This CDR3 region has 11 residues. The CDR3 sequence is CASSLLHEQFF. CDR3 DNA sequence: TGTGCCAGCTCCCTCCTCCATGAGCAGTTCTTC.

The rearrangement links TRBV4-1 to TRBJ2-3; D is unclear. This CDR3 has 15 amino acids. Trimming pared 2 bases from V and 6 bases from J, leaving 15 bases between. From germline, CDR1 is MGHRA and CDR2 YSYEKL. CDR3 amino acids: CASSQRGLVRDTQYF. Here the CDR3 DNA reads TGCGCCAGCAGCCAAAGAGGTTTAGTCAGGGATACGCAGTATTTT.

This clonotype counts as large. This chain links TRBV7-6 with TRBJ2-7; perhaps TRBD2 as D (6 bases). Per the germline V gene, CDR1 is SGHVS and CDR2 is FNYEAQ. The CDR3 contains 15 residues. V lost 1 base, J lost 2 bases, and 12 bases lay in between. The CDR3 loop is CASSLVGSAPYEQYF. DNA for the CDR3: TGTGCCAGCAGCTTAGTCGGGAGCGCCCCCTACGAGCAGTACTTC. The whole variable domain, remainder taken from reference TRBV7-6 and TRBJ2-7, is GAGVSQSPRYKVTKRGQDVALRCDPISGHVSLYWYRQALGQGPEFLTYFNYEAQQDKSGLPNDRFSAERPEGSISTLTIQRTEQRDSAMYRCASSLVGSAPYEQYFGPGTRLTVT.

The chain has TRBV4-1 and TRBJ2-5; D remains ambiguous. Germline CDR1 MGHRA, CDR2 YSYEKL. Trimming cost V 0 bases and J 3 bases, with 8 bases left between them. The CDR3 runs 14 residues. The CDR3 region has the DNA TGCGCCAGCAGCCAAGACAGAATAAAAGAGACCCAGTACTTC. Protein: CASSQDRIKETQYF.

This clonotype was counted ten times or more. This chain links TRBV7-2 with TRBJ2-2; perhaps TRBD2 as D (6 bases). Germline CDR1 and CDR2: SGHTA and FQGNSA. The CDR3 covers 17 residues. Trimming shortened V by 1 base and J by 6 bases, and 18 bases separated the two germline ends. Here the CDR3 DNA reads TGTGCCAGCAGCTTAGTAATCCCGCGCGGGGTATCCGGGGAGCTGTTTTTT. This translates into CASSLVIPRGVSGELFF.

The chain carries TRBV28 and TRBJ1-2; 10 bases fit TRBD1. The CDR3 totals 17 residues. V lost 2 bases, J lost 9 bases, and 15 bases stayed unmatched. Germline V gene lookup returns CDR1 MDHEN and CDR2 SYDVKM. The CDR3 nucleotides read TGTGCCAGCAGTTTAGTAAGGACAGGGGGGGGTCTGGGATGCTACACCTTC. Translation: CASSLVRTGGGLGCYTF.

This clonotype was seen just once. One junction end disagrees with the germline gene, perhaps due to a read error. V usage is TRBV12-3 or TRBV12-4 and J usage is TRBJ2-7, with 8 nucleotides matching TRBD1. The CDR3 covers 13 residues. This CDR3 reads CASSNGQGVEQCF. CDR3 bases: TGTGCCAGCAGCAACGGACAGGGCGTCGAGCAGTGCTTC.

The rearrangement links TRBV28 to TRBJ1-1; D unresolved. The CDR3 has 15 amino acids. The germline V and J ends were trimmed by 5 bases and 5 bases, with 18 bases remaining between them. CDR1 MDHEN and CDR2 SYDVKM come from the germline V gene. The CDR3: CASSPILGAATEAFF. CDR3 DNA: TGTGCCAGCAGTCCGATATTGGGAGCAGCGACTGAAGCTTTCTTT.

This clonotype showed up many times. A single base separates this from a much larger clone, so it may be a read error. The chain joins TRBV20-1 to TRBJ2-7, with D possibly matching TRBD2 (6 bases). This CDR3 spans 13 amino acids. Trimming removed 6 bases from V and 4 bases from J, with 16 bases in between. CDR1 is DFQATT, CDR2 SNEGSKA, per germline (reference sequence). The CDR3 DNA follows: TGCAGTGCAATCGGGAGTGCTTCTTACGAGCAGTACTTC. Translating gives CSAIGSASYEQYF.

This clonotype was counted between two and nine times. J is TRBJ2-4 and V is TRBV19; possibly TRBD2 for D (7 bases). V was clipped by 5 bases and J by 3 bases, with 14 bases between them. The CDR3 runs 15 residues. Germline V gives CDR1 LNHDA, CDR2 SQIVND (reference sequence). CDR3 DNA: TGTGCCAGTAGTGGACCCGGGGGGCGCAAAAACATTCAGTACTTC. Encoded protein: CASSGPGGRKNIQYF.

The rearrangement uses TRBV7-3 and TRBJ1-5, with a tentative D call TRBD1 (6 bases). This CDR3 spans 14 amino acids. Germline V gene lookup returns CDR1 SGHTA and CDR2 FQGTGA. Trimming cost V 5 bases and J 6 bases, with 14 bases left between them. CDR3 amino acids: CASSPTPGAQPQHF. The CDR3 region has the DNA TGTGCCAGCAGCCCAACCCCAGGGGCTCAGCCCCAGCATTTT.

V is TRBV7-8 and J is TRBJ2-3; the match to TRBD2 covers 7 bases. This CDR3 has 17 residues. V lost 8 bases, J lost 0 bases, and 14 bases stayed unmatched. Germline values: CDR1 SGHVS, CDR2 FQNEAQ. The CDR3 DNA reads TGTGCCAGCCGGGCGAGGGAGGGCCTGCCCAGCACAGATACGCAGTATTTT. Residues: CASRAREGLPSTDTQYF.

In this sample, this clonotype is hyperexpanded. This chain uses TRBV12-3 or TRBV12-4 with TRBJ2-1; 11 bases agree with TRBD2. This CDR3 spans 17 amino acids. The V and J ends lost 5 bases and 8 bases, in that order; junction bases with no gene match: 14. The CDR3 region has the DNA TGTGCCAGCAGTACCGAATATTTAGCGGGAGGGCCGCATGAGCAGTTCTTC. It is translated as CASSTEYLAGGPHEQFF.

The chain is built from TRBV12-3 or TRBV12-4 and TRBJ1-2, with 7 bases identical to TRBD1. There are 16 residues in the CDR3. Trimming at V came to 8 bases and at J to 0 bases, leaving 12 bases not matched to a gene. CDR3 amino acids: CASVARGQEANYGYTF. Here the CDR3 DNA reads TGTGCCAGCGTTGCAAGAGGACAGGAAGCTAACTATGGCTACACCTTC.

The CDR3 DNA follows: TGCAGTGCCCCCAAGCCTAGCCTCAATGAGCAGTTCTTC. Its translation is CSAPKPSLNEQFF. The V call is TRBV20-1, the J call TRBJ2-1, with D tentatively TRBD2 (5 bases). V was shortened by 6 bases and J by 6 bases, with 15 bases between the two germline ends. Looked up from germline, CDR1 is DFQATT and CDR2 is SNEGSKA (reference sequence). There are 13 residues in the CDR3.